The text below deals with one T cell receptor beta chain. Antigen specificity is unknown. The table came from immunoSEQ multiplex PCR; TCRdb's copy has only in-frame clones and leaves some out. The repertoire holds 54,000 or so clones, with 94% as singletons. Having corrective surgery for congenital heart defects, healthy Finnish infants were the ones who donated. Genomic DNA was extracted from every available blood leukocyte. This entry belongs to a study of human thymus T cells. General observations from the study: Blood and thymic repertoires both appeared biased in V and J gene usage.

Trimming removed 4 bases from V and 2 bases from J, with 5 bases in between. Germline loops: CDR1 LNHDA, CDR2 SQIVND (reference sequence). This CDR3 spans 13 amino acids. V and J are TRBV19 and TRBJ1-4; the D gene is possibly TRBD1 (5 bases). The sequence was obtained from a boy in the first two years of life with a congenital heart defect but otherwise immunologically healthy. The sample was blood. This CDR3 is CASSRDTNEKLFF. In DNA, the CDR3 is TGTGCCAGTAGTAGGGACACTAATGAAAAACTGTTTTTT.